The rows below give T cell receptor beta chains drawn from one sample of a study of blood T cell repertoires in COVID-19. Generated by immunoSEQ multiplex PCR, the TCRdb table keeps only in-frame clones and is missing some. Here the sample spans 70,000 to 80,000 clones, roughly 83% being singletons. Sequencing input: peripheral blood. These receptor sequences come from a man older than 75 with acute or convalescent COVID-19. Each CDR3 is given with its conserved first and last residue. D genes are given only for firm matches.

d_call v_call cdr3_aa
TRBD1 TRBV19 CASSGKSTGVQPQHF
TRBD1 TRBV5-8 CASSWTGGSSYTF
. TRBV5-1 CASSERRDIQYF
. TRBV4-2 CASSQESGAGENEQFF
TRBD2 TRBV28 CASSSWTSGRASYNEQFF
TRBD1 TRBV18 CASSFTGVANQPQHF
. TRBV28 CASSSELDYGYTF
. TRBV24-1 CATSEAEEVGRDEQFF
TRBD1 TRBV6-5 CASRTGTAGEQYF
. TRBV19 CASDGSSGNTIYF
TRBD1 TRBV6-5 CASRLQGASNEKLFF
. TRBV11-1 CASSLDWQGSYNEQFF
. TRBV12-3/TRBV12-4 CASSPKGYTEAFF
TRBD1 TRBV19 CASSVQGAGTEAFF
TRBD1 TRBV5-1 CASSWTGTDDQPQHF
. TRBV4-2 CASSQALTDSGPNEQFF
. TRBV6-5 CASSRNRANQPQHF
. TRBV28 CASSFMGTGPYGYTF
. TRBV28 CASLRRGELFF
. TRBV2 CASSAQGSAGANVLTF
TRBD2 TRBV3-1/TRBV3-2 CASSQEGLAGVTGELFF
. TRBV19 CARRTPGGGLGNTEAFF
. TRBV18 CASSARQDTNYGYTF
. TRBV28 CASSPTGKANYGYTF
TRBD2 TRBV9 CASASGSSSYEQYF
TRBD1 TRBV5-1 CASSRGQGARTEAFF
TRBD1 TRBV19 CASRGDGQGRGQDGYTF
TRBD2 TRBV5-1 CASSLQAGGGTSGELFF
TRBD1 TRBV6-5 CASSPGTGGNQPQHF
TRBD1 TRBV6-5 CATKFRTGGNYGYTF
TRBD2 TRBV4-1 CASSQALAGGGNFKNEQFF
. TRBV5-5 CASSLRDTPIGAFF
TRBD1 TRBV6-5 CASRPPGGAADTQYF
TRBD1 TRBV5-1 CASSPQGAPYEQYF
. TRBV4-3 CASSRGQPNTEAFF
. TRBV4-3 CASSQDRSLGYTF
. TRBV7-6 CASSGGASYNEQFF
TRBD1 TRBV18 CASSSSTGGTYEQYF
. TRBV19 CASSPDRGFYEQYF
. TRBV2 CASSDYPLEGEQFF
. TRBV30 CAWNNRGGYTF
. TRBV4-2 CASSRKQNTEAFF
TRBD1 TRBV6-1 CASSELTDRAGEQYF
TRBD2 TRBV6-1 CASSEGGGGRANEQYF
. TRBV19 CASSSPKGSREPNSNQPQHF
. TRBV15 CATSRDGGRSEQYF
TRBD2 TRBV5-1 CASSPGGRPSTDTQYF
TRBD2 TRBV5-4 CASSSSGGPLTDTQYF
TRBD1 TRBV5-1 CASSLRQGTGELFF
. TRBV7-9 CASSPTAGRYNEQFF
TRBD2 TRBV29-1 CSVEGLAGKGSYEQYF